The T cell receptor (beta chain) described here comes from a study of Graves' ophthalmopathy and Graves' hyperthyroidism. This clonotype was picked up many times. RNA transcripts were the source from which TCR beta CDR3 regions were amplified. After a first-round RT-PCR with HTBI primers, a second-round multiplex PCR was run. TCRdb fed the multiplex PCR reads into MiXCR, producing one record per CDR3 protein. The sample includes around 400,000 distinct CDR3 sequences, approximately 16% of them seen just once. CDR1 is SGDLS and CDR2 is YYNGEE in the germline V gene. V trimming: 0 bases; J trimming: 0 bases; junction bases outside the gene matches: 3. The CDR3 runs to 18 residues.

The source of this sequence is a woman between 18 and 29 years old with Graves' ophthalmopathy. The chain joins TRBV9 to TRBJ2-2; 12 bases align to TRBD2. The sample comprised peripheral blood. The CDR3 region is CASSVGLAGGTNTGELFF. CDR3 bases: TGTGCCAGCAGCGTAGGTCTAGCGGGGGGGACGAACACCGGGGAGCTGTTTTTT.